These T cell receptor beta chains were read from a single sample in a study of metastatic and nonmetastatic thyroid tumors. TCRdb reprocessed the PCR reads via MiXCR. The sample holds tens of thousands of clones; 20% are singletons and the top ten take roughly 4.4%. The sequenced sample was adjacent normal tissue. The receptors stem from a female donor with papillary thyroid cancer or a benign thyroid nodule (not recorded which). Some clones in this sample may be carry-over from other donors' samples. Each CDR3 is given with its conserved first and last residue. A D gene is named only where the DNA matches it firmly. Clone sizes are given selectively: once, few, many, or a class where the clone is expanded.

d_call	v_call	clone_size	j_call	cdr3_aa	cdr3_nt
.	TRBV5-6	once	TRBJ2-1	CASSLTGHRNEQFF	TGTGCCAGCAGCTTGACCGGACACAGGAATGAGCAGTTCTTC
TRBD2	TRBV12-3/TRBV12-4	many	TRBJ2-5	CASSFTAGGPGETQYF	TGTGCCAGCAGTTTTACGGCGGGAGGGCCCGGTGAGACCCAGTACTTC
.	TRBV6-2/TRBV6-3	few	TRBJ1-2	CANSSDGYGYTF	TGTGCCAACAGCTCTGACGGCTATGGCTACACCTTC
TRBD1	TRBV3-1	many	TRBJ1-2	CASSHRTGDGYTF	TGTGCCAGCAGCCATAGGACAGGGGATGGCTACACCTTC
TRBD2	TRBV12-5	many	TRBJ2-3	CASGLDGGNTDTQYF	TGTGCTAGTGGTTTGGACGGGGGGAACACAGATACGCAGTATTTT
TRBD2	TRBV19	.	TRBJ2-4	CASSSWGGVENIQYF	TGTGCCAGTAGCTCCTGGGGGGGGGTCGAAAACATTCAGTACTTC
TRBD1	TRBV7-2	many	TRBJ2-7	CASSLAGQGSSYEQYF	TGTGCCAGCAGCTTAGCGGGACAGGGTTCCTCCTACGAGCAGTACTTC
.	TRBV19	many	TRBJ2-1	CASSILRVAYNEQFF	TGTGCCAGTAGTATCCTTAGGGTGGCCTACAATGAGCAGTTCTTC
.	TRBV4-1	many	TRBJ2-1	CASSQLLAAANNEQFF	TGCGCCAGCAGCCAACTATTAGCGGCCGCGAACAATGAGCAGTTCTTC
TRBD1	TRBV3-1	many	TRBJ2-7	CASSRTDRAGSYEQYF	TGTGCCAGCAGCCGAACTGACAGGGCCGGTTCCTACGAGCAGTACTTC
.	TRBV5-5	.	TRBJ2-7	CASSLAGGSNYF	TGTGCCAGCAGCTTGGCCGGGGGCTCAAACTACTTC
.	TRBV19	few	TRBJ1-1	CASRARQSRTEAFF	TGTGCCAGTAGGGCCAGACAGTCAAGAACTGAAGCTTTCTTT
.	TRBV20-1	once	TRBJ1-2	CSARSPWGGYGYTF	TGCAGTGCTAGATCCCCATGGGGAGGGTATGGCTACACCTTC
.	TRBV10-2	many	TRBJ2-3	CASTLVKEGTQYF	TGCGCCAGCACTCTAGTAAAGGAGGGGACGCAGTATTTT
.	TRBV11-3	.	TRBJ1-3	CASSLMTSSGNTIYF	TGTGCCAGCAGCTTGATGACCAGCTCTGGAAACACCATATATTTT
TRBD1	TRBV20-1	.	TRBJ1-5	CSANAGQGANQPQHF	TGCAGTGCCAACGCCGGACAGGGGGCCAATCAGCCCCAGCATTTT
.	TRBV19	medium-sized	TRBJ1-1	CASSITFGNTEAFF	TGTGCCAGTAGTATTACCTTCGGAAACACTGAAGCTTTCTTT
.	TRBV11-3	medium-sized	TRBJ2-7	CASSRPGSSYEQYF	TGTGCCAGCAGCAGACCGGGGTCGAGCTACGAGCAGTACTTC
.	TRBV7-2	medium-sized	TRBJ1-2	CASSLVDYGYTF	TGTGCCAGCAGCTTAGTCGACTATGGCTACACCTTC
.	TRBV5-1	many	TRBJ2-5	CASSQTGTQETQYF	TGCGCCAGCAGCCAGACCGGGACACAAGAGACCCAGTACTTC
.	TRBV20-1	.	TRBJ1-2	CSVREEGKGGYTF	TGCAGTGTTAGAGAGGAAGGCAAGGGGGGCTACACCTTC
.	TRBV25-1	many	TRBJ2-2	CASSAGELFF	TGTGCCAGCAGTGCCGGGGAGCTGTTTTTT
TRBD1	TRBV9	many	TRBJ2-7	CASSVETGGYYEQYF	TGTGCCAGCAGCGTCGAAACAGGGGGCTACTACGAGCAGTACTTC
.	TRBV28	.	TRBJ1-2	CASSSGQLYGYTF	TGTGCCAGCAGCTCCGGACAGCTGTATGGCTACACCTTC
TRBD1	TRBV7-8	.	TRBJ1-3	CASGDQRGQTGNTIYF	TGTGCCAGCGGGGATCAGAGGGGGCAGACTGGAAACACCATATATTTT
TRBD2	TRBV7-3	many	TRBJ2-1	CASSFSGGRARVEQFF	TGTGCCAGCAGCTTTTCGGGCGGGAGGGCCCGCGTTGAGCAGTTCTTC
.	TRBV6-1	medium-sized	TRBJ1-2	CASSPESRGYTF	TGTGCCAGCTCCCCGGAGTCCCGGGGCTACACCTTC
.	TRBV30	many	TRBJ1-6	CAWSRVSPLHF	TGTGCCTGGAGTAGGGTCTCACCCCTCCACTTT
TRBD1	TRBV11-2	.	TRBJ2-2	CASSLFGQGKTGELFF	TGTGCCAGCAGCTTATTCGGACAGGGCAAAACCGGGGAGCTGTTTTTT
.	TRBV20-1	many	TRBJ2-5	CSAIGAGQGETQYF	TGCAGTGCTATTGGGGCGGGTCAGGGGGAGACCCAGTACTTC
.	TRBV28	medium-sized	TRBJ2-1	CASNRGAGYNEQFF	TGTGCCAGCAATAGAGGCGCCGGCTACAATGAGCAGTTCTTC
.	TRBV10-3	many	TRBJ2-3	CAISDPGPDSTDTQYF	TGTGCCATCAGTGATCCGGGACCGGACTCCACAGATACGCAGTATTTT
.	TRBV18	many	TRBJ1-2	CASSPSAGGTVYGYTF	TGTGCCAGCTCACCGTCTGCCGGCGGGACTGTGTATGGCTACACCTTC
TRBD2	TRBV2	.	TRBJ2-1	CASSDSTSLSEQFF	TGTGCCAGCAGTGACTCGACTAGCTTGTCTGAGCAGTTCTTC
TRBD1	TRBV2	many	TRBJ1-1	CASSEDRTLDTEAFF	TGTGCCAGCAGTGAGGACAGGACTTTGGACACTGAAGCTTTCTTT
TRBD2	TRBV25-1	many	TRBJ2-2	CATQAGLNTGELFF	TGTGCTACTCAAGCGGGACTTAACACCGGGGAGCTGTTTTTT
.	TRBV11-2	many	TRBJ1-1	CASSLETANTEAFF	TGTGCCAGCAGCTTGGAAACCGCGAACACTGAAGCTTTCTTT
.	TRBV24-1	.	TRBJ1-2	CATSDANYGYTF	TGTGCTACCAGTGATGCTAACTACGGCTACACCTTC
.	TRBV5-4	many	TRBJ2-2	CASSLSGSNTGELFF	TGTGCCAGCAGCTTGAGCGGTTCGAACACCGGGGAGCTGTTTTTT
TRBD1	TRBV19	few	TRBJ1-5	CASITRTGVPQPQHF	TGTGCCAGTATTACTCGGACAGGGGTGCCTCAGCCCCAGCATTTT
.	TRBV6-1	medium-sized	TRBJ1-1	CASSPADGLNTEAFF	TGTGCCAGCAGTCCTGCGGACGGTTTGAACACTGAAGCTTTCTTT
.	TRBV29-1	many	TRBJ1-1	CSVVGGLRTEAFF	TGCAGCGTTGTGGGTGGTTTGCGGACTGAAGCTTTCTTT
TRBD2	TRBV2	.	TRBJ2-2	CASRFQGLAGAGELFF	TGTGCCAGCAGATTTCAGGGACTAGCGGGAGCCGGGGAGCTGTTTTTT
.	TRBV24-1	.	TRBJ2-7	CATSDKESYEQYF	TGTGCCACCAGTGATAAGGAGTCTTACGAGCAGTACTTC
.	TRBV2	many	TRBJ2-5	CASVPAVQETQYF	TGTGCCAGCGTCCCAGCGGTACAAGAGACCCAGTACTTC
TRBD1	TRBV6-1	few	TRBJ1-5	CASRGQGAAPQHF	TGTGCCAGCAGAGGACAGGGGGCTGCGCCCCAGCATTTT
.	TRBV5-6	many	TRBJ2-7	CASSPDSSYEQYF	TGTGCCAGCAGCCCGGACTCTAGTTACGAGCAGTACTTC
TRBD2	TRBV11-2	.	TRBJ2-1	CASRQGLPGGNEQCF	TGTGCCAGCCGCCAGGGACTACCGGGAGGCAATGAGCAGTGCTTC
.	TRBV19	few	TRBJ1-1	CASSITGADTEAFF	TGTGCCAGTAGTATAACAGGAGCGGACACTGAAGCTTTCTTT
.	TRBV19	many	TRBJ1-1	CASSKINTEAFF	TGTGCCAGTAGTAAAATAAACACTGAAGCTTTCTTT
TRBD1	TRBV10-3	many	TRBJ1-6	CAISNRTGVGSPLHF	TGTGCCATCAGTAACAGGACAGGGGTAGGCTCACCCCTCCACTTT
TRBD1	TRBV28	medium-sized	TRBJ2-1	CASSFRGQGGNEQFF	TGTGCCAGCAGTTTTCGGGGACAGGGGGGGAATGAGCAGTTCTTC
.	TRBV13	many	TRBJ1-2	CASSPRQPYGYTF	TGTGCCAGCAGCCCACGACAGCCCTATGGCTACACCTTC
TRBD1	TRBV12-3/TRBV12-4	few	TRBJ1-2	CASSLAMVTGNYGYTF	TGTGCCAGCAGTTTAGCGATGGTGACAGGGAACTATGGCTACACCTTC
.	TRBV10-1	medium-sized	TRBJ2-7	CASSESGAYEQYF	TGCGCCAGCAGTGAGTCAGGGGCATACGAGCAGTACTTC
.	TRBV5-6	.	TRBJ2-7	CASILFGSYDQYF	TGTGCCAGCATCTTGTTTGGGTCCTACGACCAGTACTTC
.	TRBV28	medium-sized	TRBJ2-1	CVVSRYNEQFF	TGTGTAGTATCCCGTTACAATGAGCAGTTCTTC
.	TRBV12-3/TRBV12-4	medium-sized	TRBJ1-1	CASSRGYEAFF	TGTGCCAGCAGCCGGGGGTATGAAGCTTTCTTT
.	TRBV20-1	many	TRBJ1-4	CSARQATNEKLFF	TGCAGTGCACGACAGGCAACTAATGAAAAACTGTTTTTT
.	TRBV10-3	many	TRBJ2-1	CAISDRTGTANGGQFF	TGTGCCATCAGTGATCGAACCGGGACGGCGAACGGTGGGCAGTTCTTC